A single T cell receptor beta chain is shown here with its context. This entry belongs to a study of blood T cell repertoires in COVID-19. On the study more broadly: Italy, Spain and the United States were the sources of the convalescent and acute COVID-19 samples. Nucleic acid was either cDNA or gDNA, and it came from T cells, B-cell-depleted T cells, or PBMCs.

Germline loops: CDR1 ENHRY, CDR2 SYGVKD. V was pared by 4 bases and J by 1 base, with 12 bases of the junction left unmatched. The length of the CDR3 is 17 residues. As handled by the study authors: Scientists estimated how many nucleated cells there were by amplifying reference gene primers. TCRdb's copy holds only in-frame clones and misses some; the assay was immunoSEQ multiplex PCR. That table gives V, J and clone size, and the DNA gave D and trimming. The sample has fewer than 350,000 clones, around 86% seen once. The sequencing sample was made of peripheral blood. The TCR comes from a woman in her twenties or thirties who had recovered from COVID-19. V and J are TRBV10-3 and TRBJ2-7; TRBD2 aligns across 8 bases. CDR3 in DNA: TGTGCCATCAGTGTGGATCTAGCGGGTGTCTCGTCCTACGAGCAGTACTTC. This encodes CAISVDLAGVSSYEQYF.